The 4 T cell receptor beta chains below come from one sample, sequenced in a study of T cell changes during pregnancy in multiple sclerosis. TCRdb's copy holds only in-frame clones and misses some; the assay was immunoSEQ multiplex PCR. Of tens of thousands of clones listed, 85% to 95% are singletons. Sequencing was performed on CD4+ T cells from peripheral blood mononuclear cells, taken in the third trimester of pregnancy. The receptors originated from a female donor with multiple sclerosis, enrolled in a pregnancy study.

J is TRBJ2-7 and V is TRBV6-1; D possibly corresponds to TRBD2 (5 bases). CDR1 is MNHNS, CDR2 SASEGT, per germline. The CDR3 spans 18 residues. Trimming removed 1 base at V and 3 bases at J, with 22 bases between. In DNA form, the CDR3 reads TGTGCCAGCAGTGAAGAGATCGGGAAGGGTCTCCTTTTCTACGAGCAGTACTTC. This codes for CASSEEIGKGLLFYEQYF.

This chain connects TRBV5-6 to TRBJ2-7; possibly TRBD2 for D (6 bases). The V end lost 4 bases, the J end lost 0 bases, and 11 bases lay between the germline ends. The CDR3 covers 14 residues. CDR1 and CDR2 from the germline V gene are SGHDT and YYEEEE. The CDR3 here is CASSRGISSYEQYF. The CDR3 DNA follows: TGTGCCAGCAGCCGGGGGATTAGCTCCTACGAGCAGTACTTC.

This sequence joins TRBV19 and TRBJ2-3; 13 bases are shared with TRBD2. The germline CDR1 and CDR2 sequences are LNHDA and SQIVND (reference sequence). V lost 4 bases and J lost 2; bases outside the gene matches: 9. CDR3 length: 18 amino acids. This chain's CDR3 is CASSKSRLAGGNTDTQYF. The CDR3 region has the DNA TGTGCCAGTAGTAAATCCCGACTAGCGGGAGGCAACACAGATACGCAGTATTTT.

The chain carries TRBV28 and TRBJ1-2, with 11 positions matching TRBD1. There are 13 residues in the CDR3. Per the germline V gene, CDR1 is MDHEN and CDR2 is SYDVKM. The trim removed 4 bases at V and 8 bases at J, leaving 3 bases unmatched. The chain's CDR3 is CASSSDRGLGYTF. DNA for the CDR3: TGTGCCAGCAGTTCGGACAGGGGGCTAGGCTACACCTTC.